These 10 T cell receptor beta chains were sequenced from one sample in a study of T cells in Graves' hyperthyroidism and ophthalmopathy. TCR beta CDR3 regions were amplified from RNA. RT-PCR in the first round (using the HTBI primer set) targeted the TCR CDR3. TCRdb re-derived calls from the multiplex PCR reads in MiXCR, one entry per CDR3 protein. The data show around 23,000 distinct CDR3 sequences, with under 55% seen just once and around 23% held by the top ten. The source material was blood. The receptors originated from a middle-aged woman with Graves' hyperthyroidism that later progressed to Graves' ophthalmopathy.

This clonotype has a count of ten or more. The J gene is TRBJ2-5, the V gene TRBV11-3; TRBD2 matches at 14 bases. V was pared by 5 bases and J by 6 bases, with 5 bases of the junction left unmatched. CDR3 size: 15 residues. The V gene's germline CDR1 is SGHNT and CDR2 YENEEA. The CDR3 DNA follows: TGTGCCAGCAGCATGACTAGCGGGAGGGCACAGACCCAGTACTTC. Amino acids: CASSMTSGRAQTQYF.

This clonotype was recorded at least ten times. The chain recombines TRBV7-3 with TRBJ2-5, with D tentatively TRBD2 (6 bases). Germline values: CDR1 SGHTA, CDR2 FQGTGA. V dropped 4 bases and J dropped 5 bases, with 17 bases sitting between them. The CDR3 length is 15 residues. For the CDR3, the DNA is TGTGCCAGCAGCTCGTCTGGGGGGATGGGGGAGACCCAGTACTTC. Protein: CASSSSGGMGETQYF.

In this sample, this clonotype turned up once. V and J are TRBV20-1 and TRBJ2-7; perhaps D is TRBD1 or TRBD2 (5 bases each). Trimming shortened V by 0 bases and J by 3 bases, and 15 bases separated the two germline ends. Per germline, CDR1 DFQATT and CDR2 SNEGSKA (reference sequence). This CDR3 region has 15 residues. CDR3 in DNA: TGCAGTGCTAGAGATCCCACCTCTGGGGGCTACGAGCAGTACTTC. This sequence encodes CSARDPTSGGYEQYF.

This clonotype was seen at least ten times. This rearrangement joins TRBV19 to TRBJ1-1; D remains unclear. Trimming left V 6 bases short and J 4 bases short, with 15 bases between. The germline V gene encodes CDR1 LNHDA and CDR2 SQIVND (reference sequence). This CDR3 region has 14 residues. CDR3 sequence (DNA): TGTGCCAGTAGAGGAGTCGGCTTGAGCACTGAAGCTTTCTTT. Residues: CASRGVGLSTEAFF.

V gene TRBV20-1 combines with J gene TRBJ2-2, with 9 bases identical to TRBD1. V dropped 6 bases and J dropped 7; count of bases not matched to a gene: 9. The CDR3 extends over 14 amino acids. Germline V gene sequence: CDR1 DFQATT, CDR2 SNEGSKA (reference sequence). In DNA form, the CDR3 reads TGCAGTGCAACGGACAGGGGCGTCGGCGGGGAGCTGTTTTTT. It is translated as CSATDRGVGGELFF.

This clonotype has at least ten counts. It may be a read error: a sequence one base away is much more abundant. V gene TRBV11-1 combines with J gene TRBJ2-7; TRBD2 agrees at 7 bases. The CDR3 totals 17 residues. The junction had 14 bases not matched to a gene; V was cut back by 4 bases and J by 2 bases. Germline V gives CDR1 SGHAT, CDR2 FQDESV (reference sequence). The DNA of the CDR3 is TGTGCCAGCAGCTCAGGGCGTACGGGGAGGGGAGCCTACGAGCAGTACTTC. It specifies CASSSGRTGRGAYEQYF.

A note on this clonotype: One junction end does not reproduce the germline sequence, and a read error may be involved. The chain links TRBV12-3 or TRBV12-4 to TRBJ2-1; D is perhaps TRBD2 (6 bases). The CDR3 spans 15 residues. The CDR3 DNA reads as TGCGCCAGCAGTTTAGCGGCTAATCCTTACAATGAGCAGTTCTTC. This codes for CASSLAANPYNEQFF.

Judged by abundance, this clonotype is medium-sized. The rearrangement uses TRBV19 and TRBJ1-2, with 8 bases aligning to TRBD1. The CDR3 is made up of 13 amino acids. Germline CDR1 reads LNHDA; CDR2 reads SQIVND (reference sequence). The trim removed 4 bases at V and 4 bases at J, leaving 2 bases unmatched. Here the CDR3 reads CASSTGQGYGYTF. The CDR3 DNA follows: TGTGCCAGTAGTACCGGACAGGGCTATGGCTACACCTTC.

The genes are TRBV20-1 and TRBJ2-1, with 9 positions matching TRBD1. V was clipped by 1 base and J by 5 bases; unmatched bases: 3. CDR1 and CDR2 (germline): DFQATT, SNEGSKA (reference sequence). The CDR3 sequence is 14 residues long. CDR3 sequence reads: CSARAGTGNNEQFF. Here the CDR3 DNA reads TGCAGTGCTAGAGCCGGGACAGGGAACAATGAGCAGTTCTTC.

CDR3 nucleotide sequence: TGCAGTGCCGATGAGGCACTCATTGCCGAGCAGTACTTC. Translation: CSADEALIAEQYF. The chain couples TRBV20-1 to TRBJ2-7; D gene unclear. CDR3 length equals 13 residues. CDR1 and CDR2 from the germline V gene are DFQATT and SNEGSKA (reference sequence). The V gene lost 6 bases and the J gene lost 6 bases, with 18 bases spanning the gap.